This T cell receptor beta chain was obtained from a study of T-cell reconstitution after alpha-beta-depleted transplantation in children. The germline V and J ends were trimmed by 6 bases and 2 bases, with 11 bases remaining between them. CDR3 length: 14 residues. Per the germline V gene, CDR1 is MNHNS and CDR2 is SASEGT. Researchers prepared the TCRbeta library using unique molecular identifiers, the study reports. A single record per CDR3 protein comes from TCRdb applying MiXCR to the PCR reads. The sample yields 600,000 to 800,000 distinct CDR3 sequences, about an eighth seen once. This clonotype was observed at least ten times. Its antigen is currently unknown. Overall study results and limits: There were reportedly several hundred expanded graft clones from which alpha-beta T cells came about two months after transplant. Counts and diversity of T cells one year after transplant came mostly from newly produced T cells. Surviving recipient cells, namely T cells and thymic progenitors, were the source of high day-60 TCRbeta diversity in some patients.

Sample: PBMCs, taken before TCRalphabeta/CD19-depleted stem cell transplant. The TCR sequence derives from a girl aged 2-10 years with congenital amegakaryocytic thrombocytopenia, due to receive a stem cell transplant. The rearrangement joins TRBV6-1 to TRBJ1-3, with a tentative D call TRBD1 (5 bases). The CDR3 nucleotides are TGTGCCAGCAGAACCCCAGGGACTGGAAACACCATATATTTT. It yields the protein CASRTPGTGNTIYF.